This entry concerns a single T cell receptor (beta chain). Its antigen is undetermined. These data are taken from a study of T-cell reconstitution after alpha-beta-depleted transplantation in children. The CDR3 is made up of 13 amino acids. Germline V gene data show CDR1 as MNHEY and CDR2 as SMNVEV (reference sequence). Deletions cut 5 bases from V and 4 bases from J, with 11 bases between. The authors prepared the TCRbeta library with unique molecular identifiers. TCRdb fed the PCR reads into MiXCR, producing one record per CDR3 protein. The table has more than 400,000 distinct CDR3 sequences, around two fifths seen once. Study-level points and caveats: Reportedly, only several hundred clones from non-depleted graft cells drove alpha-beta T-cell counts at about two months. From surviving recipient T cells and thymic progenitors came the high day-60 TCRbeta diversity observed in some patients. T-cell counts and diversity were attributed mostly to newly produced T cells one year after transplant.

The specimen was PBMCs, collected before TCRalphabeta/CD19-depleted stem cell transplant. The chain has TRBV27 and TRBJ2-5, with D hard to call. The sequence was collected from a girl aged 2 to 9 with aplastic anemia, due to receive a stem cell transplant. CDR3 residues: CASSPWFRETQYF. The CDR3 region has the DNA TGTGCCAGCAGTCCCTGGTTCCGAGAGACCCAGTACTTC.